The 19 T cell receptor beta chains in this list originate from one sample, sequenced in a study of shared clonotypes between healthy human individuals. The table came from immunoSEQ multiplex PCR; TCRdb's copy has only in-frame clones and leaves some out. This sample has around 650,000 clones, with approximately 96% found just once. CD8 cells classed as naive were CD45RO-negative and positively selected for CCR7, excluding terminally differentiated effector memory CD45RA+ cells. The material sequenced was naive CD8+ T cells sorted from blood. All receptors come from a woman in her twenties or thirties in good health.

The chain carries TRBV27 and TRBJ2-1, with a weak D call TRBD2 (7 bases). The CDR3 loop spans 15 amino acids. CDR1 MNHEY and CDR2 SMNVEV come from the germline V gene (reference sequence). Trimming shortened V by 3 bases and J by 4 bases, and 13 bases separated the two germline ends. Here the CDR3 reads CASSLSGGWYNEQFF. The DNA for the CDR3 is TGTGCCAGCAGTTTGTCGGGGGGCTGGTACAATGAGCAGTTCTTC.

The chain joins TRBV13 to TRBJ2-5; TRBD1 matches at 7 bases. With 1 base clipped from V and 2 bases from J, the junction kept 1 base outside the gene matches. This CDR3 is built from 14 residues. CDR1 is PRHDT and CDR2 is FYEKMQ in the germline V gene (reference sequence). The CDR3 DNA sequence: TGTGCCAGCAGCTTAGTGACAGGGCAAGAGACCCAGTACTTC. Residues: CASSLVTGQETQYF.

The genes are TRBV9 and TRBJ1-3; 7 nucleotides align to TRBD1. In germline, CDR1 is SGDLS, CDR2 YYNGEE. The CDR3 sequence is 14 residues long. With 0 bases clipped from V and 3 bases from J, the junction kept 0 bases outside the gene matches. CDR3 nucleotides: TGTGCCAGCAGCGTAGGACAGGGTGGAAACACCATATATTTT. This gives the protein CASSVGQGGNTIYF. Full variable domain (outside the CDR3, taken from reference TRBV9 and TRBJ1-3): DSGVTQTPKHLITATGQRVTLRCSPRSGDLSVYWYQQSLDQGLQFLIQYYNGEERAKGNILERFSAQQFPDLHSELNLSSLELGDSALYFCASSVGQGGNTIYFGEGSWLTVV.

V and J are TRBV27 and TRBJ2-1, with D possibly TRBD1 on 5 matching bases. The CDR3 runs 16 residues. V was cut by 5 bases and J by 0 bases, with 14 bases left in between. CDR1 is MNHEY, CDR2 SMNVEV, per germline (reference sequence). CDR3 region: CASSPSTAYSYNEQFF. Written as DNA, the CDR3 is TGTGCCAGCAGTCCATCGACAGCGTACTCCTACAATGAGCAGTTCTTC.

V is TRBV6-5 and J is TRBJ2-7; TRBD1 matches at 8 bases. The CDR3 runs to 13 residues. After removal of 5 bases from V and 2 bases from J, the junction contained 2 bases not matched to a gene. Germline V gene lookup returns CDR1 MNHEY and CDR2 SVGAGI. This CDR3 is CASSIQGAYEQYF. CDR3 DNA: TGTGCCAGCAGTATACAGGGGGCCTACGAGCAGTACTTC.

V and J are TRBV9 and TRBJ2-2; D possibly uses TRBD1 or TRBD2 (5 bases each). The germline V and J ends were trimmed by 4 bases and 5 bases, with 15 bases remaining between them. Germline V gene data show CDR1 as SGDLS and CDR2 as YYNGEE. This CDR3 region has 15 residues. In DNA, the CDR3 is TGTGCCAGCAGCCCTCGTCGGGACGGAACCGGGGAGCTGTTTTTT. Its protein is CASSPRRDGTGELFF.

This rearrangement joins TRBV19 to TRBJ2-7; 10 positions match TRBD1. Germline V CDR1 and CDR2: LNHDA, SQIVND (reference sequence). The CDR3 extends over 15 amino acids. Unmatched junction bases numbered 4, after V lost 3 bases and J lost 2 bases. CDR3: CASSIGTGAPYEQYF. CDR3 coding DNA: TGTGCCAGTAGTATCGGGACAGGGGCACCCTACGAGCAGTACTTC.

There are a few counts of this clone. V is TRBV29-1 and J is TRBJ1-2; D unclear. The germline V gene encodes CDR1 SQVTM and CDR2 ANQGSEA. The CDR3 is 12 residues long. The V and J ends lost 3 bases and 8 bases respectively, with 13 bases between them. The CDR3 DNA follows: TGCAGCGTTGACGTCATGGATTCGGGCTACACCTTC. This encodes CSVDVMDSGYTF.

The rearrangement uses TRBV28 and TRBJ2-2, with TRBD1 identical over 9 bases. The V gene end was trimmed by 7 bases and the J gene end by 1 base; junction bases not matched to a gene: 13. Per the germline V gene, CDR1 is MDHEN and CDR2 is SYDVKM. The CDR3 totals 18 residues. The DNA of the CDR3 is TGTGCCAGCACCGACCTCCGTACAGGGGGCTGGAACACCGGGGAGCTGTTTTTT. It encodes CASTDLRTGGWNTGELFF.

The genes are TRBV7-2 and TRBJ2-3; D is undetermined. The CDR3 has 14 residues. CDR1 and CDR2 (germline): SGHTA, FQGNSA. V lost 1 base and J 0 bases, leaving 5 bases between the germline ends. The DNA of the CDR3 is TGTGCCAGCAGCTTAGATGGGAGCACAGATACGCAGTATTTT. It codes for CASSLDGSTDTQYF.

J is TRBJ1-2 and V is TRBV7-6; 7 nucleotides line up with TRBD1. V was pared by 3 bases and J by 4 bases, with 5 bases of the junction left unmatched. This CDR3 has 14 amino acids. Germline CDR1 reads SGHVS; CDR2 reads FNYEAQ. The CDR3 nucleotides read TGTGCCAGCAGCTTCCACGGGGACAGCTATGGCTACACCTTC. As protein: CASSFHGDSYGYTF.

Here the CDR3 reads CASSELAGGDTDTQYF. For the CDR3, the DNA is TGTGCCAGCAGCGAGTTAGCGGGAGGTGACACAGATACGCAGTATTTT. The V gene is TRBV2, the J gene TRBJ2-3, with TRBD2 matching over 10 bases. The CDR3 is made up of 16 amino acids. V shed 6 bases and J 2 bases; nucleotides not matched to a gene: 8. The germline V gene encodes CDR1 SNHLY and CDR2 FYNNEI.

The rearrangement joins TRBV15 to TRBJ1-1, with a possible D match to TRBD1 (5 bases). The CDR3 has 13 residues. The V gene lost 5 bases and the J gene lost 1 base, with 8 bases spanning the gap. Germline assignment: CDR1 LNHNV and CDR2 YYDKDF (reference sequence). Written as DNA, the CDR3 is TGTGCCACCAGCGTTGACAGGAACACTGAAGCTTTCTTT. Translating it yields CATSVDRNTEAFF.

The V and J genes are TRBV4-2 and TRBJ2-2; no definite D call. The CDR3 has 15 residues. V lost 3 bases and J 0 bases, leaving 8 bases between the germline ends. CDR1 is LGHNA, CDR2 YNFKEQ, per germline. In DNA, the CDR3 is TGTGCCAGCAGCCATATTACAGCGAACACCGGGGAGCTGTTTTTT. It codes for CASSHITANTGELFF.

This clone was counted once. The chain is built from TRBV4-1 and TRBJ2-7, with 10 positions matching TRBD1. V shed 0 bases and J 6 bases; nucleotides not matched to a gene: 5. CDR1 MGHRA and CDR2 YSYEKL come from the germline V gene. There are 15 residues in the CDR3. The CDR3 sequence: CASSQEGTGDGEQYF. The DNA of the CDR3 is TGCGCCAGCAGCCAAGAAGGGACAGGGGATGGCGAGCAGTACTTC.

The rearrangement links TRBV11-2 to TRBJ2-1, with 7 bases identical to TRBD2. V shed 6 bases, J shed 0 bases, and the junction held 8 bases outside the gene matches. This CDR3 is built from 16 residues. The germline V gene encodes CDR1 SGHAT and CDR2 FQNNGV. Written as DNA, the CDR3 is TGTGCCAGCAGGCTAGGACTAGGGAGCTCCTACAATGAGCAGTTCTTC. This gives the protein CASRLGLGSSYNEQFF.

The chain recombines TRBV15 with TRBJ2-7; D possibly corresponds to TRBD2 (5 bases). This CDR3 has 11 residues. V was shortened by 3 bases and J by 7 bases, with 7 bases between the two germline ends. CDR1 is LNHNV, CDR2 YYDKDF, per germline (reference sequence). The CDR3 sequence is CATSSPGEQYF. As DNA, the CDR3 is TGTGCCACCAGCAGCCCGGGAGAGCAGTACTTC.

The genes are TRBV29-1 and TRBJ2-7, with 9 bases that match TRBD2. This CDR3 has 14 residues. The germline CDR1 and CDR2 sequences are SQVTM and ANQGSEA. The V gene end was trimmed by 5 bases and the J gene end by 5 bases; junction bases not matched to a gene: 10. For the CDR3, the DNA is TGCAGCGTTCTCGAGCGGGAGGTTTTTGACGAGCAGTACTTC. Encoded protein: CSVLEREVFDEQYF.

The rearrangement links TRBV27 to TRBJ2-7; D not certain. The CDR3 spans 13 residues. Trimming cost V 2 bases and J 2 bases, with 7 bases left between them. Germline assignment: CDR1 MNHEY and CDR2 SMNVEV (reference sequence). The CDR3 sequence: CASSLSSTYEQYF. The CDR3 DNA sequence: TGTGCCAGCAGTTTAAGTAGTACCTACGAGCAGTACTTC.